This T cell receptor beta chain was identified in a study of T cells in Graves' hyperthyroidism and ophthalmopathy. Germline V gives CDR1 MDHEN, CDR2 SYDVKM. V was shortened by 5 bases and J by 9 bases, with 18 bases between the two germline ends. The CDR3 consists of 14 residues. It was RNA transcripts that yielded the amplified TCR beta CDR3 regions. Initially, a first-round RT-PCR of the TCR CDR3 employed the HTBI primer set. A single record per CDR3 protein comes from TCRdb applying MiXCR to the multiplex PCR reads. The table includes about 270,000 distinct CDR3 sequences, about 20% detected once.

Sequencing used blood. This TCR was sampled from a man aged 25-45 years with Graves' ophthalmopathy. V usage is TRBV28 and J usage is TRBJ2-3, with a tentative D call TRBD1 (6 bases). CDR3 in DNA: TGTGCCAGCAGTCCACTTGGGGGCCAGAGGACGCAGTATTTT. It encodes CASSPLGGQRTQYF.